Below are 13 T cell receptor beta chains sequenced from a single sample in a study of blood T cell repertoires in COVID-19. This table comes from immunoSEQ multiplex PCR, and its TCRdb copy is limited to in-frame clones, with some not included. The sample gives a few hundred thousand clones, around 90% of which show up once; about an eighth is in the top ten. The sample comprised peripheral blood. The source is a woman between 18 and 30 years old who had recovered from COVID-19.

This sequence joins TRBV5-6 and TRBJ1-2; 10 bases align to TRBD1. The trim removed 4 bases at V and 7 bases at J, leaving 13 bases unmatched. This CDR3 has 16 amino acids. Looked up from germline, CDR1 is SGHDT and CDR2 is YYEEEE. The CDR3 DNA sequence: TGTGCCAGCAGCCGGGAGACAGGGGGCATTCACGGTGGCTACACCTTC. Translating it yields CASSRETGGIHGGYTF.

This chain links TRBV6-5 with TRBJ2-2; D unresolved. Germline loops: CDR1 MNHEY, CDR2 SVGAGI. CDR3 length equals 11 residues. The V gene lost 8 bases and the J gene lost 3 bases, with 4 bases spanning the gap. The CDR3 protein is CASYYTGELFF. CDR3 sequence (DNA): TGTGCCAGCTATTACACCGGGGAGCTGTTTTTT.

The J gene is TRBJ1-1, the V gene TRBV6-6; no clear D gene. The V end was cut by 8 bases, the J end by 4 bases, with 8 bases between. The CDR3 length is 11 residues. Germline V gene sequence: CDR1 MNHNY, CDR2 SVGAGI (reference sequence). The CDR3, as DNA: TGTGCCAGCGGGGAGGGCACTGAAGCTTTCTTT. Translating gives CASGEGTEAFF.

For the CDR3, the DNA is TGTGCCAGCAGCCCGGGAGGGCCCAGGTACAATGAGCAGTTCTTC. It yields the protein CASSPGGPRYNEQFF. The V gene is TRBV5-4, the J gene TRBJ2-1, with 8 bases matching TRBD2. The CDR3 loop spans 15 amino acids. Germline V gene lookup returns CDR1 SGHNT and CDR2 YYREEE (reference sequence). V trimming: 4 bases; J trimming: 4 bases; junction bases outside the gene matches: 7. Complete variable domain (other parts from reference TRBV5-4 and TRBJ2-1): ETGVTQSPTHLIKTRGQQVTLRCSSQSGHNTVSWYQQALGQGPQFIFQYYREEENGRGNFPPRFSGLQFPNYSSELNVNALELDDSALYLCASSPGGPRYNEQFFGPGTRLTVL.

The chain couples TRBV27 to TRBJ2-1; 10 bases are a match to TRBD1. This CDR3 is built from 14 residues. With 5 bases clipped from V and 7 bases from J, the junction kept 5 bases outside the gene matches. In germline, CDR1 is MNHEY, CDR2 SMNVEV (reference sequence). CDR3 residues: CASSTRDRGNEQFF. In DNA, the CDR3 is TGTGCCAGCAGTACCCGGGACAGGGGTAATGAGCAGTTCTTC.

The chain carries TRBV12-3 or TRBV12-4 and TRBJ2-3; unclear D gene. Trimming pared 6 bases from V and 5 bases from J, leaving 6 bases between. CDR3 length: 11 residues. The CDR3 sequence is CASRTGDTQYF. The CDR3 DNA reads TGTGCCAGCAGGACGGGAGATACGCAGTATTTT.

The rearrangement links TRBV7-2 to TRBJ1-1; maybe TRBD1 (5 bases). This CDR3 spans 14 amino acids. Looked up from germline, CDR1 is SGHTA and CDR2 is FQGNSA. V dropped 4 bases and J dropped 1 base, with 10 bases sitting between them. The CDR3: CASSSRTQNTEAFF. The CDR3 region has the DNA TGTGCCAGCAGCTCACGGACACAGAACACTGAAGCTTTCTTT.

The rearrangement links TRBV12-1 to TRBJ1-1. TRBV12-1 is recorded as a pseudogene. This CDR3 is built from 17 residues. CDR3 DNA sequence: TGTGCCAGCACTAGCATTTCGCGCGCAGAACAGAACACTGAAGCTTTCTTT. It encodes CASTSISRAEQNTEAFF.

The V and J genes are TRBV7-6 and TRBJ1-1; 7 nucleotides line up with TRBD1. CDR3 length: 19 residues. CDR1 SGHVS and CDR2 FNYEAQ come from the germline V gene. The V gene end was trimmed by 2 bases and the J gene end by 3 bases; junction bases not matched to a gene: 18. For the CDR3, the DNA is TGTGCCAGCAGCTTATTACGGGCCAGGGGGGTGGACGGGGACACTGAAGCTTTCTTT. Translation: CASSLLRARGVDGDTEAFF.

The chain couples TRBV24-1 to TRBJ2-1, with D uncertain. The germline CDR1 and CDR2 sequences are KGHDR and SFDVKD. The V end lost 6 bases, the J end lost 2 bases, and 4 bases lay between the germline ends. This CDR3 spans 12 amino acids. The CDR3 sequence is CATSPAYNEQFF. The CDR3 bases are TGTGCCACCAGTCCAGCCTACAATGAGCAGTTCTTC.

The chain combines TRBV18 with TRBJ1-3; D is ambiguous. The CDR3 is made up of 16 amino acids. With 2 bases removed from V and 0 bases from J, the gap between germline ends came to 11 bases. Germline assignment: CDR1 KGHSH and CDR2 LQKENI. The CDR3 DNA reads TGTGCCAGCTCACCAGTCCCAGGATTCTCTGGAAACACCATATATTTT. Residues: CASSPVPGFSGNTIYF.

This clone was seen only once. V usage is TRBV27 and J usage is TRBJ1-5, with TRBD1 identical over 8 bases. The J segment lost 5 bases and the V segment lost 2 bases, leaving 2 bases of the junction unmatched. The CDR3 contains 14 residues. Per germline, CDR1 MNHEY and CDR2 SMNVEV (reference sequence). CDR3 coding DNA: TGTGCCAGCAGTTTAGGACAGGGATATCAGCCCCAGCATTTT. It codes for CASSLGQGYQPQHF.

The chain uses TRBV6-1 and TRBJ2-7; 7 bases agree with TRBD2. The trim removed 0 bases at V and 3 bases at J, leaving 5 bases unmatched. Germline V gene lookup returns CDR1 MNHNS and CDR2 SASEGT. There are 15 residues in the CDR3. The CDR3 reads CASSEAASGIYEQYF. DNA of the CDR3: TGTGCCAGCAGTGAAGCTGCTAGCGGAATCTACGAGCAGTACTTC.